The 15 T cell receptor beta chains reported below all come from one sample, sequenced in a study of blood T cell repertoires in COVID-19. TCRdb's copy holds only in-frame clones and misses some; the assay was immunoSEQ multiplex PCR. The table has about 140,000 clones, roughly 78% seen once. The sample consisted of peripheral blood. Receptors were obtained from a man aged 55 to 69 with acute or convalescent COVID-19.

The chain links TRBV7-9 to TRBJ2-1, with 13 bases that match TRBD2. The CDR3 consists of 18 residues. In germline, CDR1 is SEHNR, CDR2 FQNEAQ (reference sequence). V lost 6 bases and J lost 5; bases outside the gene matches: 13. The CDR3 DNA follows: TGTGCCAGCAGTCATCAACCCCCCGGGACTAGCGGGGACAATGAGCAGTTCTTC. Amino acid sequence: CASSHQPPGTSGDNEQFF.

The sample holds a few counts of this clone. The V call is TRBV27, the J call TRBJ1-1; D is uncertain. The CDR3 has 13 amino acids. CDR1 is MNHEY, CDR2 SMNVEV, per germline (reference sequence). Trimming cost V 6 bases and J 4 bases, with 12 bases left between them. Here the CDR3 reads CASRYTGVTEAFF. In nucleotides, the CDR3 is TGTGCCAGCAGATATACGGGAGTCACTGAAGCTTTCTTT.

The CDR3 DNA sequence: TGTGCCAGCAGTTTATGGGCGGGGGGGCTTATTGGGAATGAGCAGTTCTTC. Translating gives CASSLWAGGLIGNEQFF. The chain has TRBV6-2 or TRBV6-3 and TRBJ2-1; 9 bases align to TRBD2. Per germline, CDR1 MNHEY and CDR2 SVGEGT. Germline trimming cut 4 bases from V and 7 bases from J; bases unmatched to any gene: 14. The CDR3 consists of 17 residues.

The chain is built from TRBV28 and TRBJ1-4; D ambiguous. The germline V and J ends were trimmed by 6 bases and 8 bases, with 19 bases remaining between them. The CDR3 sequence is 15 residues long. Germline V CDR1 and CDR2: MDHEN, SYDVKM. CDR3 nucleotide sequence: TGTGCCAGCAGCTCTACCGGGGTGCGGAAAGAAAAACTGTTTTTT. Translated: CASSSTGVRKEKLFF. The full variable domain, in which reference TRBV28 and TRBJ1-4 provide the parts outside the CDR3, is DVKVTQSSRYLVKRTGEKVFLECVQDMDHENMFWYRQDPGLGLRLIYFSYDVKMKEKGDIPEGYSVSREKKERFSLILESASTNQTSMYLCASSSTGVRKEKLFFGSGTQLSVL.

This sequence joins TRBV28 and TRBJ1-4, with D hard to call. The CDR3 is 15 amino acids. Between the trimmed V and J ends, which lost 3 bases and 1 base, there was a span of 9 bases. Per germline, CDR1 MDHEN and CDR2 SYDVKM. CDR3: CASSFKGETNEKLFF. CDR3 bases: TGTGCCAGCAGTTTTAAGGGAGAAACTAATGAAAAACTGTTTTTT.

This clone was counted once. V is TRBV14 and J is TRBJ1-1; D is ambiguous. The CDR3 totals 15 residues. Germline V gene lookup returns CDR1 SGHDN and CDR2 FVKESK. V was cut by 4 bases and J by 3 bases, with 15 bases left in between. The CDR3 DNA reads as TGTGCCAGCAGCCCCCACAGAGGAGCGGACACTGAAGCTTTCTTT. Encoded protein: CASSPHRGADTEAFF.

J is TRBJ1-3 and V is TRBV7-2; D is undetermined. This CDR3 has 15 residues. Germline V lookup: CDR1 SGHTA, CDR2 FQGNSA. Trimming took 5 bases from V and 0 from J, leaving 11 bases between them. The CDR3 DNA reads as TGTGCCAGCAGCCCCAGCCTAGTCTCTGGAAACACCATATATTTT. Translation: CASSPSLVSGNTIYF. Full variable domain (missing parts from reference TRBV7-2 and TRBJ1-3): GAGVSQSPSNKVTEKGKDVELRCDPISGHTALYWYRQSLGQGLEFLIYFQGNSAPDKSGLPSDRFSAERTGGSVSTLTIQRTQQEDSAVYLCASSPSLVSGNTIYFGEGSWLTVV.

The J gene is TRBJ2-5, the V gene TRBV6-2 or TRBV6-3; D gene uncertain. CDR3 length equals 13 residues. CDR1 is MNHEY, CDR2 SVGEGT, per germline. V lost 6 bases to trimming and J lost 7 bases, with 15 bases between them. The CDR3: CASSQATSGTQYF. The CDR3 nucleotides read TGTGCCAGCAGCCAGGCCACTTCGGGGACCCAGTACTTC.

CDR3 sequence reads: CASYAGTYNSPLHF. The DNA for the CDR3 is TGTGCCAGCTACGCCGGGACCTATAATTCACCCCTCCACTTT. This chain uses TRBV18 with TRBJ1-6; D remains unclear. The germline V gene encodes CDR1 KGHSH and CDR2 LQKENI. This CDR3 is 14 amino acids long. Between the trimmed V and J ends, which lost 7 bases and 2 bases, there was a span of 9 bases. The complete variable domain, with remaining parts taken from reference TRBV18 and TRBJ1-6, reads NAGVMQNPRHLVRRRGQEARLRCSPMKGHSHVYWYRQLPEEGLKFMVYLQKENIIDESGMPKERFSAEFPKEGPSILRIQQVVRGDSAAYFCASYAGTYNSPLHFGNGTRLTVT.

V gene TRBV9 combines with J gene TRBJ1-5; 8 positions match TRBD1. In germline, CDR1 is SGDLS, CDR2 YYNGEE. Losses at the gene ends were 4 bases for V and 7 bases for J; bases not matched to a gene: 7. The CDR3 loop spans 14 amino acids. The CDR3 DNA is TGTGCCAGCAGCCACGGGACAGGCGGGCAGCCCCAGCATTTT. This codes for CASSHGTGGQPQHF.

This clone was recorded a few times. The genes are TRBV2 and TRBJ1-6; D ambiguous. This CDR3 has 13 residues. V shed 10 bases and J shed 7 bases, with 14 bases lying between them. Germline-derived CDR1 and CDR2 are SNHLY and FYNNEI. The chain's CDR3 is CAKGQAANSPLHF. The CDR3 DNA reads as TGTGCCAAAGGTCAGGCCGCAAATTCACCCCTCCACTTT.

This chain uses TRBV24-1 with TRBJ2-7, with 7 bases lining up with TRBD1. V lost 7 bases and J lost 6; bases outside the gene matches: 8. CDR1 KGHDR and CDR2 SFDVKD come from the germline V gene. This CDR3 comprises 13 residues. The CDR3 spells CATSADRAVEQYF. CDR3 bases: TGTGCCACCAGCGCCGACAGGGCTGTCGAGCAGTACTTC.

This clone was observed a single time. The V and J genes are TRBV27 and TRBJ1-1; D remains unclear. Germline V gene sequence: CDR1 MNHEY, CDR2 SMNVEV (reference sequence). V shed 3 bases and J shed 2 bases, with 10 bases lying between them. The CDR3 is made up of 14 amino acids. CDR3 in amino acids: CASSLGSQNTEAFF. The CDR3 bases are TGTGCCAGCAGTTTGGGGAGTCAAAACACTGAAGCTTTCTTT.

V usage is TRBV28 and J usage is TRBJ2-5; D uncertain. Deletions cut 4 bases from V and 7 bases from J, with 10 bases between. CDR1 MDHEN and CDR2 SYDVKM come from the germline V gene. The CDR3 has 12 amino acids. Here the CDR3 DNA reads TGTGCCAGCAGTTCCACGCGTTTGACCCAGTACTTC. Its protein is CASSSTRLTQYF.

The chain is built from TRBV6-1 and TRBJ2-1, with D possibly TRBD2 on 6 matching bases. V was shortened by 1 base and J by 2 bases, with 12 bases between the two germline ends. This CDR3 spans 16 amino acids. Germline CDR1 MNHNS, CDR2 SASEGT. The CDR3 DNA follows: TGTGCCAGCAGTGAAGTTTTCGGGGGACCCTACAATGAGCAGTTCTTC. Translated: CASSEVFGGPYNEQFF.